This T cell receptor beta chain was documented in a study of blood T cell repertoires in COVID-19. Study information: PBMCs, B-cell-depleted T cells, or T cells were the source of the cDNA or gDNA that made up the material.

Per the authors' pipeline: By means of reference gene primer amplification, nucleated cell counts were estimated. Method: immunoSEQ multiplex PCR; TCRdb's copy keeps in-frame clones and lacks some. V and J calls and clone size come straight from that table; D and trimming were deduced from the DNA. This table has some 330,000 clones, approximately 92% appearing once. This CDR3 has 14 amino acids. The germline V gene encodes CDR1 SEHNR and CDR2 FQNEAQ (reference sequence). Cohorts were based on clinical histories the participants reported. Details on this clone: Relative to the germline gene, one junction end is altered; a read error may explain this.

The V call is TRBV7-9, the J call TRBJ1-3; D call uncertain. Sequenced input: PBMCs or T cells enriched from blood (not recorded which). The receptor was isolated from a woman under 40 who had recovered from COVID-19. CDR3 sequence: CASSSSGPKAKLDF. In nucleotides, the CDR3 is TGTGCCAGCAGCTCCAGCGGGCCAAAGGCGAAGTTGGATTTT.